Shown below are 26 T cell receptor beta chains from a single sample sequenced in a study of blood T cell repertoires in COVID-19 (dated by TCRdb to 2019 to 2021). Library preparation employed the immunoSEQ multiplex PCR assay. This immuneACCESS table, as held by TCRdb, lists in-frame sequences with V and J called but not all clones. Of the missing ones, under half trace to an unresolved V gene in checked studies; the others have no known cause. This sample is represented by roughly 260,000 clones; roughly nine tenths of them were singletons. In total, the top ten clones hold over 2% of the sample. Source material: peripheral blood. The receptor set was obtained from a woman in her forties or fifties who had recovered from COVID-19.

The chain couples TRBV6-2 or TRBV6-3 to TRBJ1-2; TRBD1 agrees at 7 bases. Looked up from germline, CDR1 is MNHEY and CDR2 is SVGEGT. V lost 6 bases to trimming and J lost 8 bases; unmatched junction nucleotides: 9. This CDR3 contains 13 residues. The DNA for the CDR3 is TGTGCCAGCAGCCTTCGGACAGGATACGGCTACACCTTC. It codes for CASSLRTGYGYTF.

The chain carries TRBV28 and TRBJ2-1; D is unclear. Germline CDR1 and CDR2: MDHEN and SYDVKM. The CDR3 sequence is 17 residues long. V lost 5 bases and J 4 bases, leaving 21 bases between the germline ends. DNA of the CDR3: TGTGCCAGCAGTCCGCCTCCAGGCATAATCGATTACAATGAGCAGTTCTTC. As protein: CASSPPPGIIDYNEQFF.

This sequence joins TRBV9 and TRBJ2-6; D may be TRBD1 (6 bases). The V end was cut by 4 bases, the J end by 5 bases, with 13 bases between. CDR1 and CDR2 (germline): SGDLS, YYNGEE. This CDR3 spans 15 amino acids. CDR3 sequence reads: CASSPDRDRANVLTF. In DNA form, the CDR3 reads TGTGCCAGCAGCCCGGACCGGGACAGGGCCAACGTCCTGACTTTC.

The chain links TRBV11-3 to TRBJ2-1, with 8 bases fitting TRBD1. V was clipped by 3 bases and J by 0 bases; unmatched bases: 7. The CDR3 is 17 amino acids. Germline lookup yields CDR1 SGHNT and CDR2 YENEEA. The CDR3 DNA reads as TGTGCCAGCAGCTTCGCGACAGGGGTAAGCTCCTACAATGAGCAGTTCTTC. Its protein is CASSFATGVSSYNEQFF.

V is TRBV7-3 and J is TRBJ1-2; TRBD1 might be the D (6 bases). This CDR3 has 15 amino acids. V lost 5 bases and J 8 bases, leaving 21 bases between the germline ends. Germline V lookup: CDR1 SGHTA, CDR2 FQGTGA. CDR3 residues: CASSPDPGTLRGYTF. The CDR3 coding sequence is TGTGCCAGCAGCCCCGATCCCGGGACACTACGCGGCTACACCTTC.

The J gene is TRBJ1-1, the V gene TRBV2; D remains unclear. V dropped 4 bases and J dropped 6 bases, with 12 bases sitting between them. The germline V gene has CDR1 SNHLY and CDR2 FYNNEI. The CDR3 is 13 residues long. DNA for the CDR3: TGTGCCAGCAGTGGGGTTCAGGTGGCTGAAGCTTTCTTT. This sequence encodes CASSGVQVAEAFF.

Comment on this clone: The sample has other DNA sequences that encode this CDR3 too. The rearrangement uses TRBV7-2 and TRBJ1-4; D may be TRBD1 (5 bases). CDR3 size: 14 residues. Germline CDR1 SGHTA, CDR2 FQGNSA. Trimming pared 2 bases from V and 5 bases from J, leaving 9 bases between. CDR3 in DNA: TGTGCCAGCAGCTTACAGGGCAGCAATGAAAAACTGTTTTTT. It translates to CASSLQGSNEKLFF.

This clone appeared a few times. The chain is built from TRBV19 and TRBJ2-2; D ambiguous. The CDR3 extends over 12 amino acids. Germline V gene sequence: CDR1 LNHDA, CDR2 SQIVND (reference sequence). Between the trimmed V and J ends, which lost 3 bases and 7 bases, there was a span of 6 bases. The CDR3 bases are TGTGCCAGTAGTATCTACGGCGGGGAGCTGTTTTTT. The encoded protein is CASSIYGGELFF.

The rearrangement joins TRBV28 to TRBJ2-1; 7 nucleotides match TRBD1. In germline, CDR1 is MDHEN, CDR2 SYDVKM. The CDR3 is made up of 15 amino acids. The trim removed 4 bases at V and 4 bases at J, leaving 7 bases unmatched. CDR3 protein: CASSSTGTVYNEQFF. The CDR3 DNA reads TGTGCCAGCAGTTCAACCGGGACAGTATACAATGAGCAGTTCTTC. The full variable domain, with the rest looked up from reference TRBV28 and TRBJ2-1, is DVKVTQSSRYLVKRTGEKVFLECVQDMDHENMFWYRQDPGLGLRLIYFSYDVKMKEKGDIPEGYSVSREKKERFSLILESASTNQTSMYLCASSSTGTVYNEQFFGPGTRLTVL.

The chain joins TRBV28 to TRBJ2-2; no firm D call. The CDR3 is 16 residues long. Trimming cost V 2 bases and J 2 bases, with 12 bases left between them. Germline V CDR1 and CDR2: MDHEN, SYDVKM. The CDR3 loop reads CASSLGGFPNTGELFF. Here the CDR3 DNA reads TGTGCCAGCAGTTTAGGCGGCTTTCCTAACACCGGGGAGCTGTTTTTT. The full variable domain, completed using reference TRBV28 and TRBJ2-2, is DVKVTQSSRYLVKRTGEKVFLECVQDMDHENMFWYRQDPGLGLRLIYFSYDVKMKEKGDIPEGYSVSREKKERFSLILESASTNQTSMYLCASSLGGFPNTGELFFGEGSRLTVL.

The V and J genes are TRBV6-2 or TRBV6-3 and TRBJ2-3; TRBD2 matches 12 bases. J gave up 0 bases and V 0 bases, and 7 bases lay outside the gene matches. The CDR3 runs to 19 residues. Germline CDR1 is MNHEY and CDR2 is SVGEGT. The CDR3 DNA is TGTGCCAGCAGTTACTCGAAGGGACTAGCGGGCTCTAGCACAGATACGCAGTATTTT. Its protein product is CASSYSKGLAGSSTDTQYF.

This rearrangement joins TRBV6-6 to TRBJ2-7; 8 bases match TRBD1. CDR3 length: 16 amino acids. V dropped 3 bases and J dropped 5; count of bases not matched to a gene: 12. Germline V CDR1 and CDR2: MNHNY, SVGAGI (reference sequence). The CDR3 DNA sequence: TGTGCCAGCAGTTATTGGACTCAGGGGGCGCCCCACGAGCAGTACTTC. It specifies CASSYWTQGAPHEQYF.

The chain links TRBV29-1 to TRBJ1-2; TRBD1 might be the D (5 bases). The germline CDR1 and CDR2 sequences are SQVTM and ANQGSEA. V was pared by 0 bases and J by 6 bases, with 11 bases between. There are 13 residues in the CDR3. The CDR3, as DNA: TGCAGCGTTGAAGAGGCAGGGCGGCATGGCTACACCTTC. Its translation is CSVEEAGRHGYTF. Based on the CDR3 plus reference TRBV29-1 and TRBJ1-2, the full variable domain is SAVISQKPSRDICQRGTSLTIQCQVDSQVTMMFWYRQQPGQSLTLIATANQGSEATYESGFVIDKFPISRPNLTFSTLTVSNMSPEDSSIYLCSVEEAGRHGYTFGSGTRLTVV.

This clone occurred once. The chain recombines TRBV7-8 with TRBJ2-5, with 8 bases that match TRBD2. This CDR3 has 16 amino acids. Losses at the gene ends were 5 bases for V and 10 bases for J; bases not matched to a gene: 18. The germline CDR1 and CDR2 sequences are SGHVS and FQNEAQ. CDR3 in amino acids: CASSPQEGGGRRNQYF. The CDR3 coding sequence is TGTGCCAGCAGCCCCCAAGAAGGCGGGGGGCGGAGGAACCAGTACTTC.

The V call is TRBV5-4, the J call TRBJ2-7; 9 bases match TRBD1. Trimming took 0 bases from V and 3 from J; bases not matched to a gene: 4. The CDR3 has 15 residues. Germline-derived CDR1 and CDR2 are SGHNT and YYREEE (reference sequence). The CDR3 is CASSLGTGEYYEQYF. The CDR3 DNA sequence: TGTGCCAGCAGCTTGGGGACAGGGGAGTACTACGAGCAGTACTTC.

This chain links TRBV4-2 with TRBJ1-5; TRBD1 aligns across 9 bases. J gave up 9 bases and V 4 bases, and 13 bases lay outside the gene matches. CDR1 is LGHNA, CDR2 YNFKEQ, per germline. The CDR3 consists of 16 residues. CDR3 sequence reads: CASSRTPGTGTSPQHF. CDR3 in DNA: TGTGCCAGCAGCCGAACCCCGGGGACAGGGACATCGCCCCAGCATTTT.

This sequence joins TRBV27 and TRBJ2-1, with D perhaps TRBD1 (5 bases). Trimming cost V 4 bases and J 3 bases, with 13 bases left between them. The CDR3 runs 15 residues. Germline V gene data show CDR1 as MNHEY and CDR2 as SMNVEV (reference sequence). This CDR3 reads CASSSETGFYNEQFF. The CDR3 bases are TGTGCCAGCAGTTCAGAAACAGGTTTCTACAATGAGCAGTTCTTC.

The chain uses TRBV6-5 and TRBJ1-1, with no clear D. V lost 5 bases, J lost 1 base, and 11 bases lay in between. The length of the CDR3 is 14 residues. Germline CDR1 MNHEY, CDR2 SVGAGI. DNA for the CDR3: TGTGCCAGCAGTCTTACGAGGGAGAACACTGAAGCTTTCTTT. This encodes CASSLTRENTEAFF.

The V call is TRBV30, the J call TRBJ2-7; tentatively, D is TRBD2 (6 bases). The CDR3 is made up of 14 amino acids. Trimming removed 4 bases from V and 1 base from J, with 14 bases in between. Germline CDR1 is GTSNPN and CDR2 is SVGIG (reference sequence). CDR3 protein: CAWKPSGTSYEQYF. CDR3 DNA: TGTGCCTGGAAACCCTCAGGGACTTCCTACGAGCAGTACTTC.

This chain uses TRBV5-8 with TRBJ2-3, with 12 bases that match TRBD2. Looked up from germline, CDR1 is SGHTS and CDR2 is YDEGEE. The CDR3 spans 18 residues. V shed 4 bases, J shed 3 bases, and the junction held 12 bases outside the gene matches. The CDR3 nucleotides are TGTGCCAGCAGCGCCTCTAGCGGGGGGGCCGGTTATACAGATACGCAGTATTTT. Amino acid sequence: CASSASSGGAGYTDTQYF.

V usage is TRBV15 and J usage is TRBJ1-4; 8 nucleotides align to TRBD1. The V gene end was trimmed by 8 bases and the J gene end by 0 bases; junction bases not matched to a gene: 14. Germline-derived CDR1 and CDR2 are LNHNV and YYDKDF (reference sequence). The CDR3 extends over 18 amino acids. The CDR3 DNA is TGTGCCACCGCAGGGGGCGTAGCAGAAGTTGCAACTAATGAAAAACTGTTTTTT. Translation gives CATAGGVAEVATNEKLFF.

The chain employs TRBV10-3 and TRBJ2-2; 7 positions agree with TRBD1. CDR1 and CDR2 from the germline V gene are ENHRY and SYGVKD. V was clipped by 2 bases and J by 6 bases; unmatched bases: 0. The CDR3 has 13 amino acids. The CDR3 sequence is CAISEQGAGELFF. The CDR3 DNA reads as TGTGCCATCAGTGAGCAGGGGGCCGGGGAGCTGTTTTTT.

This chain uses TRBV7-2 with TRBJ1-5; D is perhaps TRBD1 (5 bases). The CDR3 is 14 amino acids. Per germline, CDR1 SGHTA and CDR2 FQGNSA. The V gene lost 0 bases and the J gene lost 7 bases, with 10 bases spanning the gap. The CDR3 nucleotides are TGTGCCAGCAGCTTAGCCCTTGGGGCCCAGCCCCAGCATTTT. It translates to CASSLALGAQPQHF.

In the case of this clone: Other DNA sequences of this sample code for an identical CDR3. The rearrangement joins TRBV30 to TRBJ2-7, with D maybe TRBD2 (6 bases). CDR1 and CDR2 (germline): GTSNPN, SVGIG (reference sequence). This CDR3 contains 12 residues. Trimming removed 0 bases at V and 3 bases at J, with 6 bases between. CDR3 amino acids: CAWSVGGYEQYF. The CDR3 DNA sequence: TGTGCCTGGAGTGTGGGGGGCTACGAGCAGTACTTC.

This chain joins TRBV7-2 and TRBJ1-2; D may be TRBD1 (5 bases). The length of the CDR3 is 13 residues. V was trimmed by 5 bases and J by 5 bases, leaving 12 bases between them. CDR1 and CDR2 from the germline V gene are SGHTA and FQGNSA. The CDR3 DNA reads as TGTGCCAGCAGCGGTCGACAGACATATGGCTACACCTTC. Encoded protein: CASSGRQTYGYTF.

The DNA for the CDR3 is TGTGCCAGCAGCGTTCAGGGGAGAACTGAAGCTTTCTTT. This sequence encodes CASSVQGRTEAFF. The chain employs TRBV5-4 and TRBJ1-1; maybe TRBD1 (6 bases). CDR3 length: 13 residues. In germline, CDR1 is SGHNT, CDR2 YYREEE (reference sequence). Trimming stripped 4 bases from V and 5 bases from J, with 12 bases between.